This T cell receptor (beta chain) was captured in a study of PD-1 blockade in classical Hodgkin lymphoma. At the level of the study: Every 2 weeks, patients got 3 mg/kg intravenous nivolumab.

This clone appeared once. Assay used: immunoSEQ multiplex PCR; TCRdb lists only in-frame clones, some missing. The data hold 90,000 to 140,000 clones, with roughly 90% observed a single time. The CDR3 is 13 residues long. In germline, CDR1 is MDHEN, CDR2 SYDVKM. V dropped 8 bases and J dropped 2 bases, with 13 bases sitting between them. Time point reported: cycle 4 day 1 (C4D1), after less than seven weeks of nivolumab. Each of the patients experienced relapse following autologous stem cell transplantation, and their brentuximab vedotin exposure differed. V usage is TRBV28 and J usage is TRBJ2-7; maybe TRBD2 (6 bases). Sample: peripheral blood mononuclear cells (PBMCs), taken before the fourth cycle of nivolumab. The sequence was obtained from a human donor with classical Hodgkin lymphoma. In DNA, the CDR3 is TGTGCCAGCCAGGAGGGACTCACCTACGAGCAGTACTTC. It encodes CASQEGLTYEQYF.